The T cell receptor beta chain under discussion was sequenced for a study of blood T cell repertoires in COVID-19 (dated by TCRdb to the early 2020s). In terms of the full investigation: Samples from collaborators originated in the United States, Italy and Spain and spanned both the acute and convalescent phases of COVID-19. The prospective study material was composed of cDNA or gDNA derived from T cells, B-cell-depleted T cells, or PBMCs. The dataset comprised deeply sampled blood TCRbeta repertoires from subjects exposed to, actively infected with, or recovered from COVID-19. The repertoires were released in a freely available public database intended as a resource for research on the immune response to SARS-CoV-2. Samples came from the ongoing ImmuneRACE study (first 160 participants) plus 1,254 subjects from 6 global collaborators. Nearly every sample came with metadata listing a de-identified subject ID, COVID-19 status, age in years and sex. Where HLA class I and class II types were available, the types were taken from metadata supplied by the sample provider, not from assay-based typing.

Notes on this clone: Its antigen target is currently unknown. The record has no base qualities; no much larger clone is one base away.

The collaborating institutions used their own protocols to collect whole blood in K2EDTA tubes. For TCRbeta analysis, collaborator samples were shipped as frozen whole blood, as isolated PBMCs, or as DNA extracted from either sample type. Overall results and qualifications from the work: The amount of clinical and demographic metadata varied by source and participant and was provided uncurated.

Per the germline V gene (reference sequence), LNHDA is the CDR1 and SQIVND is the CDR2. V and J lose 4 bases and 7 bases, and a span of 10 bases separates them. The cysteine opens and the phenylalanine closes a CDR3 of 12 amino acids. The kept DNA is CDR3 alone, 36 bases in frame from the first base. The immunoSEQ Assay, a bias-controlled multiplex PCR, was used to amplify TCRbeta CDR3 regions from genomic DNA. The published analysis was carried out like this. The number of nucleated cells in each sample was estimated from the amplification of reference gene primers within the assay. Sequence reads were collapsed and filtered to measure the absolute abundance of every unique TCRbeta CDR3 rearrangement. For each sample, productive Simpson clonality was calculated by taking the square root of Simpson's diversity index across productive rearrangements. TCRdb carries this immuneACCESS record with in-frame sequences only. Its versions omit some clonotypes, under half of them owing to an unresolved V gene in the studies checked, with the rest unexplained. The DNA was the basis for D and trimming; V, J and clone size are from that table. This sample gives 70,000 or so clones in total; about 92% of them show up just once. The ten biggest clones cover about a tenth of the sample.

The V and J genes are TRBV19 and TRBJ1-1; the D gene cannot be resolved reliably. Sequencing was performed on peripheral blood. The TCR comes from a human donor in a cohort sampled during active COVID-19. The base sequence is TGTGCCAGTAGTACCGACCGAGGTGAAGCTTTCTTT. The encoded protein is CASSTDRGEAFF.